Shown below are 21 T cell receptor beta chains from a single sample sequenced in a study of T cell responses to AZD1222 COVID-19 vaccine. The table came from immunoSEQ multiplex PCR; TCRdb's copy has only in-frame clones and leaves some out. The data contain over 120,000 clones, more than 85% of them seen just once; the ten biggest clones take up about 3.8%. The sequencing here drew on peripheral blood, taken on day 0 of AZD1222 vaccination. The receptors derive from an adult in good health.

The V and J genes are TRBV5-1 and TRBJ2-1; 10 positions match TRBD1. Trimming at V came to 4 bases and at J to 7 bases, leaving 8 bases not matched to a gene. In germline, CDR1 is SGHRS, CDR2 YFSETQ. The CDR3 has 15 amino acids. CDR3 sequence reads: CASSATGTGANEQFF. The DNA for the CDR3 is TGCGCCAGCAGCGCCACGGGGACAGGGGCGAATGAGCAGTTCTTC.

As DNA, the CDR3 is TGTGCCCAGCGCCTCGGAACGGTGGCCTCCTCCGAGCAGTACTTC. It specifies CAQRLGTVASSEQYF. The chain joins TRBV21-1 to TRBJ2-7; the D segment call TRBD2 is taken from the table without a DNA check. TRBV21-1 corresponds to a pseudogene. The CDR3 totals 15 residues.

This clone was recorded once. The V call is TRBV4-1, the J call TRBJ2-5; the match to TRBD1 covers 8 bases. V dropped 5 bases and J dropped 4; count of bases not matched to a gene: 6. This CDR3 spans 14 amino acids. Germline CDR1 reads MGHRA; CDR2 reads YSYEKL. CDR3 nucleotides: TGCGCCAGCAGCTCATCAGACAGGGGAGAGACCCAGTACTTC. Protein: CASSSSDRGETQYF.

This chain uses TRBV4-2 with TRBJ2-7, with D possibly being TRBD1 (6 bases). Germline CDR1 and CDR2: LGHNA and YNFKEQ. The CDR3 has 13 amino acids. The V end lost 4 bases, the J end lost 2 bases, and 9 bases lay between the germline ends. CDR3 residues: CASSPGTTYEQYF. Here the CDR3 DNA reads TGTGCCAGCAGCCCTGGGACAACCTACGAGCAGTACTTC.

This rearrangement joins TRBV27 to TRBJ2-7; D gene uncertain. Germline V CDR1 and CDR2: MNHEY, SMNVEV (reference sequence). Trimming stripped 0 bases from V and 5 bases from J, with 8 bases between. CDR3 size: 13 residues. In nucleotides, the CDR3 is TGTGCCAGCAGTTTATCTAGGAACCACGAGCAGTACTTC. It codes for CASSLSRNHEQYF.

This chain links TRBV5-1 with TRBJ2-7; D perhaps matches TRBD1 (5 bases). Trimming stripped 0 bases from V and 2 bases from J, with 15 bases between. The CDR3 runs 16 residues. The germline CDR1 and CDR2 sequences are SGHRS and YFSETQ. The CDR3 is CASSLVRQTPTYEQYF. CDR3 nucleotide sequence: TGCGCCAGCAGCTTGGTCCGACAGACACCCACCTACGAGCAGTACTTC.

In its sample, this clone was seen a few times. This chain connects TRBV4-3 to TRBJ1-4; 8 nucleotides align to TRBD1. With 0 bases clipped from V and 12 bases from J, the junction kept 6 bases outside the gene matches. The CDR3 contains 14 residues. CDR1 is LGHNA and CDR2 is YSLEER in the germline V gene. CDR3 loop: CASSQDEQGGELFF. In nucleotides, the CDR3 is TGCGCCAGCAGCCAAGATGAACAGGGGGGGGAACTGTTTTTT.

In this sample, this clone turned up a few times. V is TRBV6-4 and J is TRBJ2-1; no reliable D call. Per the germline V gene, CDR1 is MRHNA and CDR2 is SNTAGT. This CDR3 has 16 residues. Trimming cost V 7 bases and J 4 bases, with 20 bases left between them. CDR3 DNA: TGTGCCAGCACCCTCTATGGAGTAGCACTGTACAATGAGCAGTTCTTC. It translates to CASTLYGVALYNEQFF.

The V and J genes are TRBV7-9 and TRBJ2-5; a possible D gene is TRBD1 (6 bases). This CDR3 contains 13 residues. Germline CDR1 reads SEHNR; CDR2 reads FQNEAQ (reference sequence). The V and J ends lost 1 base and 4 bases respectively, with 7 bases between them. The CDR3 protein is CASSLGGRETQYF. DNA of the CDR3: TGTGCCAGCAGCTTAGGGGGGCGAGAGACCCAGTACTTC.

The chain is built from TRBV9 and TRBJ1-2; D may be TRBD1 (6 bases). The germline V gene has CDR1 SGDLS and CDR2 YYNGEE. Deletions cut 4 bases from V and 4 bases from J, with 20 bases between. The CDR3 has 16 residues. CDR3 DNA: TGTGCCAGCAGCCCAGGGGACACCTCATTTGGCTATGGCTACACCTTC. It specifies CASSPGDTSFGYGYTF.

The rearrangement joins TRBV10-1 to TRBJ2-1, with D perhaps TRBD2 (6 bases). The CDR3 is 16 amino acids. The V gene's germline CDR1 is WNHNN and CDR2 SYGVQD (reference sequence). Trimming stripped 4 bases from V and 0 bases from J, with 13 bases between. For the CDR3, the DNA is TGCGCCAGCAGTGCTGTTGCCGGGAGCTCCTACAATGAGCAGTTCTTC. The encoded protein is CASSAVAGSSYNEQFF.

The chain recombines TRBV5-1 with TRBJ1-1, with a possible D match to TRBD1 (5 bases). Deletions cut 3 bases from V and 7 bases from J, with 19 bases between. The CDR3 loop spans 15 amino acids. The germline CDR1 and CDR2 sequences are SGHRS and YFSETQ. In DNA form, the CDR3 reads TGCGCCAGCAGCTCGGGGGTAATGGTCGCTGATGAAGCTTTCTTT. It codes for CASSSGVMVADEAFF. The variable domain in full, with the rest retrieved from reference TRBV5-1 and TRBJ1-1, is KAGVTQTPRYLIKTRGQQVTLSCSPISGHRSVSWYQQTPGQGLQFLFEYFSETQRNKGNFPGRFSGRQFSNSRSEMNVSTLELGDSALYLCASSSGVMVADEAFFGQGTRLTVV.

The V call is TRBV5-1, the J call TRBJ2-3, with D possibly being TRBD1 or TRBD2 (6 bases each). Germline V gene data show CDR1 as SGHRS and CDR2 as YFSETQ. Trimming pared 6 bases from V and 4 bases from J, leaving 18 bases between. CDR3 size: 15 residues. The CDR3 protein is CASKRGDATSDTQYF. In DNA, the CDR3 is TGCGCCAGCAAGAGGGGGGACGCCACCTCAGATACGCAGTATTTT.

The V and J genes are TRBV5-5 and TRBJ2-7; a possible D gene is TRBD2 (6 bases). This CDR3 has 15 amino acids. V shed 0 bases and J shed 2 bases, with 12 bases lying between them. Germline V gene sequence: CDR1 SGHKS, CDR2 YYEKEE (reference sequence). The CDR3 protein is CASSLDPAGPYEQYF. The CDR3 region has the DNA TGTGCCAGCAGCTTGGATCCTGCGGGACCCTACGAGCAGTACTTC.

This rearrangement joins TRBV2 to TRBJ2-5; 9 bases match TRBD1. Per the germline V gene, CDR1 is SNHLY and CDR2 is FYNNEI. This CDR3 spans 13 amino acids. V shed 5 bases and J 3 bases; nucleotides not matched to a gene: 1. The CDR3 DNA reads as TGTGCCAGCAGTAGGGACAGGGAAGAGACCCAGTACTTC. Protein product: CASSRDREETQYF.

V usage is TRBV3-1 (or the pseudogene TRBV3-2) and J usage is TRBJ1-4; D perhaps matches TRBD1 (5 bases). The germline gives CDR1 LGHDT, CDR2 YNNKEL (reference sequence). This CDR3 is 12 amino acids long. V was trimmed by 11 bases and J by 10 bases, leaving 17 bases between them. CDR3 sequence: CAGPGVYAKLFF. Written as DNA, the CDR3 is TGTGCCGGGCCGGGGGTTTACGCAAAACTGTTTTTT.

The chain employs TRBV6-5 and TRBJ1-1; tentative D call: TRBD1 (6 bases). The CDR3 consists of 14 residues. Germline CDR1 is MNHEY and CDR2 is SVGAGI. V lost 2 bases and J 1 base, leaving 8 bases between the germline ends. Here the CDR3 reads CASSYQGKNTEAFF. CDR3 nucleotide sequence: TGTGCCAGCAGTTACCAGGGGAAGAACACTGAAGCTTTCTTT.

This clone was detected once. The CDR3 is CASSPQREITDTQYF. In DNA form, the CDR3 reads TGTGCCAGCAGCCCCCAGCGGGAGATAACAGATACGCAGTATTTT. The chain joins TRBV21-1 to TRBJ2-3; TRBD2, the table's D call, was not compared with the DNA. TRBV21-1 is a documented pseudogene. The CDR3 runs 15 residues.

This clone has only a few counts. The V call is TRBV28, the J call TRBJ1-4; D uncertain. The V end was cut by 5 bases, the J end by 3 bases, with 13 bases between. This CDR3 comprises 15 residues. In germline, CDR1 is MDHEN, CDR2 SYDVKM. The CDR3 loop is CASSPPTGSNEKLFF. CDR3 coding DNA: TGTGCCAGCAGTCCCCCCACGGGTTCTAATGAAAAACTGTTTTTT.

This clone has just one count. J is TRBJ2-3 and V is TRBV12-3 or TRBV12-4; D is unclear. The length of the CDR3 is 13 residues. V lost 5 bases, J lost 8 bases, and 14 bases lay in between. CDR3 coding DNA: TGTGCCAGCAGTCGCCCCGTAGTCGGTACGCAGTATTTT. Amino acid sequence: CASSRPVVGTQYF.

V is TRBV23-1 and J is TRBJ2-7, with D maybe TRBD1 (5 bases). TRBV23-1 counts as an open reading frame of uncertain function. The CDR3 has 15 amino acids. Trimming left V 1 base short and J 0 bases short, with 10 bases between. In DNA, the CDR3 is TGCGCCAGCAGTCAATTGGGCAGGGTCTCCTACGAGCAGTACTTC. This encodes CASSQLGRVSYEQYF.